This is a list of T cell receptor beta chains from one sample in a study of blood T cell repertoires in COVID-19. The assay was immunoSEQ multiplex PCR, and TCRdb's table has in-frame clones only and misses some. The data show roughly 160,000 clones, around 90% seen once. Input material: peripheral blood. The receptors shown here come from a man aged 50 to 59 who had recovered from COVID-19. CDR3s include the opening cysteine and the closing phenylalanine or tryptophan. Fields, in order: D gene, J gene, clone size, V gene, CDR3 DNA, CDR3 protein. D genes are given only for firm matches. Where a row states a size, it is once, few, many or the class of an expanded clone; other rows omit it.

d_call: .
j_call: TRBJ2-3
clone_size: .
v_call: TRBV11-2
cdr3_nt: TGTGCCAGCAGCTTAGGCCCCGGGGGTGCAGATACGCAGTATTTT
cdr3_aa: CASSLGPGGADTQYF

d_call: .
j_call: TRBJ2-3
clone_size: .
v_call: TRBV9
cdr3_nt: TGTGCCAGCAGCGTAGCTCTGACTGGCACAGATACGCAGTATTTT
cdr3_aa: CASSVALTGTDTQYF

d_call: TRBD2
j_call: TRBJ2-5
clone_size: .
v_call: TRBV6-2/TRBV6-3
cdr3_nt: TGTGCCAGCAGCCAACTAGCGATCGAGACCCAGTACTTC
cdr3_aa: CASSQLAIETQYF

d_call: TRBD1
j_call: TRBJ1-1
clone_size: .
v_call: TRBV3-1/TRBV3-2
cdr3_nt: TGTGCCAGCAGCTCGGGGCTGACAGGGGAAGGGACTGAAGCTTTCTTT
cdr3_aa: CASSSGLTGEGTEAFF

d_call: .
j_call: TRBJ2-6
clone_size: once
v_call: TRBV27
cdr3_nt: TGTGCCAGCACCGAGAGCCTCGGGCAGGGGAGTGGTGGGGCCAACGTCCTGACTTTC
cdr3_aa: CASTESLGQGSGGANVLTF

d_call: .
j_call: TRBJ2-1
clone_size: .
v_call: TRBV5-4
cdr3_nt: TGTGCCAGCAGCCCCCAGGTTACCCTATCCTACAATGAGCAGTTCTTC
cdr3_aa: CASSPQVTLSYNEQFF

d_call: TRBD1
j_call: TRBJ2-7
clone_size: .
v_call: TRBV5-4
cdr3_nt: TGTGCCAGCAGCTTGACAGGGGGCGCGAACTACGAGCAGTACTTC
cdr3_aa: CASSLTGGANYEQYF

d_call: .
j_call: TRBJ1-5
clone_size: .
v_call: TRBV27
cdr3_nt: TGTGCCAGCAGCCCTCGCTATAGCAATCAGCCCCAGCATTTT
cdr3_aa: CASSPRYSNQPQHF

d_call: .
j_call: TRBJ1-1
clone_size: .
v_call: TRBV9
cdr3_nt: TGTGCCAGCAGCGTAGAGGCAGGGGCATGGGGCACTGAAGCTTTCTTT
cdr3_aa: CASSVEAGAWGTEAFF

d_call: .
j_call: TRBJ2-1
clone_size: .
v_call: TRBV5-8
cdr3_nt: TGTGCCAGCAGCTTGGTGCGGAATGAGCAGTTCTTC
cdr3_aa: CASSLVRNEQFF

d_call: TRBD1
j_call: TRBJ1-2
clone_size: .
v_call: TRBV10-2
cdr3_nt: TGCGCCAGCAGTGAACCCGGGACAGGGGGCTCTGGCTACACCTTC
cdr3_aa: CASSEPGTGGSGYTF

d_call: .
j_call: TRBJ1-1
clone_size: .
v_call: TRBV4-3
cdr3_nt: TGCGCCAGCAGCCGAACCACAGGGAAAGGTGAAGCTTTCTTT
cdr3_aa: CASSRTTGKGEAFF

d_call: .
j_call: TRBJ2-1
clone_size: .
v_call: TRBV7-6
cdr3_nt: TGTGCCAGCAGCTTAGTTGGAGGGAGAAATGAGCAGTTCTTC
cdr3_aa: CASSLVGGRNEQFF

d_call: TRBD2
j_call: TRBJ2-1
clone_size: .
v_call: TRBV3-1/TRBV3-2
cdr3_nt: TGTGCCAGCAGCCAAATCCTAGCGGGGGTTTACAATGAGCAGTTCTTC
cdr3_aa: CASSQILAGVYNEQFF

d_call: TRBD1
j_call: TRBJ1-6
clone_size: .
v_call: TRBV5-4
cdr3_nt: TGTGCCAGCAGCCCCGGGACAGGGAATAATTCACCCCTCCACTTT
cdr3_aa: CASSPGTGNNSPLHF

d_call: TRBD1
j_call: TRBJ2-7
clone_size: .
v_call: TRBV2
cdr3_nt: TGTGCCAGCAGGTTAACAGGGGATAGCTCCTACGAGCAGTACTTC
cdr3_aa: CASRLTGDSSYEQYF

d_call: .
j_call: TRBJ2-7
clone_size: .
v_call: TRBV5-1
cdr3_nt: TGCGCCAGCAGCTTGGATGGACAGAGAGAGTACTTC
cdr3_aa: CASSLDGQREYF

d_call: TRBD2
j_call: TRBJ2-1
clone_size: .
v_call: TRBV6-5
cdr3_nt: TGTGCCAGCAGTTCCCGACTAGCGGGAACCAATGAGCAGTTCTTC
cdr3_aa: CASSSRLAGTNEQFF

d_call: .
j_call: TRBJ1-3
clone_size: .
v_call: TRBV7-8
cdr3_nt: TGTGCCAGCAGCCCCCGTCAACTCTCTGGAAACACCATATATTTT
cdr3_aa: CASSPRQLSGNTIYF

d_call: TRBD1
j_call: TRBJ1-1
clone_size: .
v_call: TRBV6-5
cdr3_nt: TGTGCCAGCAGAGGGGACAGGGGAAAGAACACTGAAGCTTTCTTT
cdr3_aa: CASRGDRGKNTEAFF

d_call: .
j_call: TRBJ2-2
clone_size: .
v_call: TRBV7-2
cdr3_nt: TGTGCCAGCAGCCAAGGACAGGGAGGGGGCACCGGGGAGCTGTTTTTT
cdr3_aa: CASSQGQGGGTGELFF

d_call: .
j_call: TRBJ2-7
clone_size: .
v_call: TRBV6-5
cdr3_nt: TGTGCCAGCAGTTACTCGGAGAAGTCCTACGAGCAGTACTTC
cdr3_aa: CASSYSEKSYEQYF

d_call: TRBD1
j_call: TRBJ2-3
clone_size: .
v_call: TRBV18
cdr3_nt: TGTGCCAGCTCACCTATAGGACAGGCAGGCACAGATACGCAGTATTTT
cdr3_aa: CASSPIGQAGTDTQYF

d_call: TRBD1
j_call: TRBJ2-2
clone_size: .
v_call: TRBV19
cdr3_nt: TGTGCCACCCGAACAGGGGGCGCGAACACCGGGGAGCTGTTTTTT
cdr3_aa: CATRTGGANTGELFF

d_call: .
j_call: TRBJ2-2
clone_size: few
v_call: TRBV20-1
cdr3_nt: TGCAGTGCTAGTCCCGGACTATCCAACACCGGGGAGCTGTTTTTT
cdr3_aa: CSASPGLSNTGELFF

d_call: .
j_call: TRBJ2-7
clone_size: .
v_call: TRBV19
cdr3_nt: TGTGCCAGTAGTGTAGACAGTTTCTCCTACGAGCAGTACTTC
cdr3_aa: CASSVDSFSYEQYF

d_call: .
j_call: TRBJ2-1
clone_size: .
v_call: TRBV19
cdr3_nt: TGTGCCAGTAGTATACAGGGTTGGAATGAGCAGTTCTTC
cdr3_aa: CASSIQGWNEQFF

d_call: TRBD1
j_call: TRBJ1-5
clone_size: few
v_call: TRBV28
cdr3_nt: TGTGCCAGCACTCTCCACAGGGGTGGAAGCCAGCCCCAGCATTTT
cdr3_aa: CASTLHRGGSQPQHF

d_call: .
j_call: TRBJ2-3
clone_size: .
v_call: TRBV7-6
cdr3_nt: TGTGCCAGCAGCGACGTAGCGGAGATGGATACGCAGTATTTT
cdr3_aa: CASSDVAEMDTQYF

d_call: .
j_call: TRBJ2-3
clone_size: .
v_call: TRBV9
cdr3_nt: TGTGCCAGCAGCGTAGGGTTGCGGGAATCAGATACGCAGTATTTT
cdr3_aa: CASSVGLRESDTQYF

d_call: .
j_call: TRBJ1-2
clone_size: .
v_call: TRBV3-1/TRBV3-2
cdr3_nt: TGTGCCAGCAGCCAAGGCAGGTCCTATGGCTACACCTTC
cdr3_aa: CASSQGRSYGYTF

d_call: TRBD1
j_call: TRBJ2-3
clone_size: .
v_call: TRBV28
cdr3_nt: TGTGCCAGCAGTTTTGTGGACAGGGGGCAAGATACGCAGTATTTT
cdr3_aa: CASSFVDRGQDTQYF

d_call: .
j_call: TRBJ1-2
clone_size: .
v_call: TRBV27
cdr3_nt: TGTGCCAGCAGTTTATCGGGAGGGGCCTATGGCTACACCTTC
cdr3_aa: CASSLSGGAYGYTF

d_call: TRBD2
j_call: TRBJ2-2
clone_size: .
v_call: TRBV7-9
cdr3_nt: TGTGCCAGCAGCTTAAGGTTGGCGGGGGACACCGGGGAGCTGTTTTTT
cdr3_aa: CASSLRLAGDTGELFF

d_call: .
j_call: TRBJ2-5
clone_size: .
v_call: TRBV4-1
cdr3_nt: TGCGCCAGCAGCCAAGCGTCAGAATCGGAGACCCAGTACTTC
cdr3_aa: CASSQASESETQYF

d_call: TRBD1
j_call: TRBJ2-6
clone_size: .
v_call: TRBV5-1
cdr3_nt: TGCGCCAGCAGCATTACCGGGACAGGGGCTGGGGCCAACGTCCTGACTTTC
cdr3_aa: CASSITGTGAGANVLTF

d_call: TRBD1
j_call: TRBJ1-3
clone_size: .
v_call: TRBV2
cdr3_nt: TGTGCCAGCAGTGCGGGACAGCGAGGCTACACCATATATTTT
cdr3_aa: CASSAGQRGYTIYF

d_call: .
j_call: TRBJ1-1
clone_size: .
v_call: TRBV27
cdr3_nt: TGTGCCAGCAGTTTATCGTTCATACAGGTGAACCAGAACACTGAAGCTTTCTTT
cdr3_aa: CASSLSFIQVNQNTEAFF

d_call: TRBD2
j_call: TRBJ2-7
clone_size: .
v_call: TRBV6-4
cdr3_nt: TGTGCCAGCAGTGACTCCTGGCTAGCGGGGGGTCCCTACGAGCAGTACTTC
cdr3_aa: CASSDSWLAGGPYEQYF

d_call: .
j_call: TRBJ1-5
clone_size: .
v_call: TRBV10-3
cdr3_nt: TGTGCCATCAGTGATTGGCAGTCCAATCAGCCCCAGCATTTT
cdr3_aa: CAISDWQSNQPQHF

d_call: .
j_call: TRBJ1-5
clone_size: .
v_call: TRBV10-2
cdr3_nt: TGCGCCAGCAGTGACAGGGGAGTTAATCAGCCCCAGCATTTT
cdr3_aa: CASSDRGVNQPQHF

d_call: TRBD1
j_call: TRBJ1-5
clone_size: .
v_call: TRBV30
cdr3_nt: TGTGCCTGGAGTGTACGGACAGGGTCTAGCAATCAGCCCCAGCATTTT
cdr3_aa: CAWSVRTGSSNQPQHF

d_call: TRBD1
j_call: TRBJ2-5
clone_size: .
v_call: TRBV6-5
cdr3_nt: TGTGCCAGCAGTTACCAACAGGGGGCGGGAGAGACCCAGTACTTC
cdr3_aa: CASSYQQGAGETQYF

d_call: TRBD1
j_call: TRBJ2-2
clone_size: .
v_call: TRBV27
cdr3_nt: TGTGCCAGCACGGGACAGGGGGCATGGACCGGGGAGCTGTTTTTT
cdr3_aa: CASTGQGAWTGELFF

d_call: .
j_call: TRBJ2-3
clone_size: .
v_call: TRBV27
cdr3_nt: TGTGCCAGCAGTTTAATCGGCCCCCAACAGACGCAGTATTTT
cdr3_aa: CASSLIGPQQTQYF